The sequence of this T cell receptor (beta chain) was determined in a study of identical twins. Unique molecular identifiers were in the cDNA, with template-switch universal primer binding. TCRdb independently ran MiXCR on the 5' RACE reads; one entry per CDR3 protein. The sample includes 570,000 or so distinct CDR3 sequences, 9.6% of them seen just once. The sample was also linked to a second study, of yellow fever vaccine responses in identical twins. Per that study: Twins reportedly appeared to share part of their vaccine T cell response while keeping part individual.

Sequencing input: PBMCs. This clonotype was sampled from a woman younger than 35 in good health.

CDR3 region: CASSPGTGVVDTQYF. The CDR3 coding sequence is TGTGCCAGCAGCCCCGGGACAGGGGTTGTAGATACGCAGTATTTT. The chain has TRBV4-2 and TRBJ2-3; the match to TRBD1 covers 10 bases. CDR3 length equals 15 residues. The germline V gene has CDR1 LGHNA and CDR2 YNFKEQ. The J segment lost 5 bases and the V segment lost 4 bases, leaving 6 bases of the junction unmatched.